These 2 T cell receptor beta chains originate from one sample sequenced in a study of shared clonotypes between healthy human individuals. Naive CD8 cells comprised CD45RO-negative, CCR7-positively selected cells, excluding terminally differentiated effector memory CD45RA+ cells. Only in-frame clones appear in the TCRdb table, and some are missing; sequencing was by immunoSEQ multiplex PCR. The sample yields some 2 million clones, just under 95% seen once. Sample: naive CD8+ T cells sorted from blood. The receptors derive from a young man in good health.

The chain couples TRBV13 to TRBJ1-1; D might be TRBD1 (6 bases). This CDR3 contains 14 residues. The V end was cut by 1 base, the J end by 4 bases, with 10 bases between. Per the germline V gene, CDR1 is PRHDT and CDR2 is FYEKMQ (reference sequence). CDR3 bases: TGTGCCAGCAGCTTAGAGGGGGGAAGCACTGAAGCTTTCTTT. Protein product: CASSLEGGSTEAFF.

As regards this clone: Other DNA sequences in this sample translate to the same CDR3. This chain uses TRBV27 with TRBJ2-7; 7 bases match TRBD1. CDR1 and CDR2 (germline): MNHEY, SMNVEV (reference sequence). V was pared by 6 bases and J by 2 bases, with 4 bases of the junction left unmatched. The length of the CDR3 is 13 residues. The CDR3 region is CASRYRGTYEQYF. As DNA, the CDR3 is TGTGCCAGCAGATACAGGGGAACCTACGAGCAGTACTTC.